This T cell receptor (beta chain) is from a study of brain T cells in children with intractable seizures. Data came from immunoSEQ multiplex PCR; TCRdb stores just in-frame clones and leaves some out. The table lists 300,000 to 400,000 clones, over 85% of them singletons, with 5% to 7% in the top ten. This sample's time point: blood from clinic visit 5 months post-surgery; TSC patient then seizure free. V was pared by 7 bases and J by 9 bases, with 17 bases of the junction left unmatched. The germline V gene has CDR1 SGHAT and CDR2 FQDESV (reference sequence). The CDR3 is 16 amino acids. Specimen: peripheral blood, collected about 5 months after surgery. This chain links TRBV11-1 with TRBJ2-1; 8 nucleotides match TRBD1. The sequence was collected from a boy in the first two years of life with tuberous sclerosis and intractable seizures. CDR3: CASTTSISQGAREQFF. The CDR3 coding sequence is TGTGCCAGCACCACAAGTATTTCGCAGGGGGCTCGTGAGCAGTTCTTC.